What follows is one T cell receptor (beta chain) and its context. Its antigen is unidentified. This entry is derived from a study of siplizumab effects on memory and regulatory T cells. Findings and limits, study-wide: A naive or memory phenotype could not be assigned to roughly 80-95% of the proliferating CD4+ or CD8+ clones. There were only a minor fraction of alloreactive clones that mapped to unstimulated subsets. The apparent diversity of naive T cells exceeded that of memory cells, and naive T cells seemed to make a major contribution to the alloresponse.

Data came from immunoSEQ multiplex PCR; TCRdb stores just in-frame clones and leaves some out. This sample has approximately 90,000 clones, with approximately 95% found just once. Sequencing was carried out using non-Treg CD4+ T cells sorted from blood. The sequence derives from a human donor in good health.

CDR3 sequence reads: CASSFRGGTSGRNGTYNEQFF. In DNA form, the CDR3 reads TGTGCCAGCAGCTTCCGAGGCGGGACTAGCGGGAGGAATGGGACCTACAATGAGCAGTTCTTC. The chain is built from TRBV14 and TRBJ2-1; 15 bases match TRBD2. CDR1 SGHDN and CDR2 FVKESK come from the germline V gene. J gave up 2 bases and V 5 bases, and 16 bases lay outside the gene matches. The CDR3 contains 21 residues.